Given below is one TCR beta chain in context. This clonotype was seen just once. Its antigen remains undetermined. The input lacks base qualities; no much larger clone sits a single base away. Resting on one read, the evidence is weak. The treatment or condition label corresponds to: approximately nine-day PBMC culture with coronavirus spike peptide pools or control peptides (ViraFEST assay). CD4+ T cells from unexposed donors were collected before the COVID-19 pandemic (2011-2018). The ViraFEST assay was used in the study, in which antigen-specific T cells were expanded with peptide pools and expanded clonotypes were subsequently identified by TCR sequencing. Two million PBMCs per well were cultured in IMDM with approximately 5% human AB serum and about 9.2 IU/ml IL-2, plus 10 ug/ml peptide pools. On days 3 and 7, half of the culture medium was replaced with fresh IL-2-containing medium. After 10 to 11 days of culture, CD4+ T cells were isolated by negative selection with the EasySep CD4+ T cell isolation kit. As far as cell numbers permitted, CD4+ T cells from unexposed donors were tested for reactivity against SARS-CoV-2 S and N as well as four spike pools from common cold coronaviruses. Ficoll-Paque Plus gradient centrifugation was used to isolate PBMCs from whole blood, and the isolated PBMCs were then either used fresh or cryopreserved at -140C. Culture conditions were generally each tested in triplicate wells. The leukapheresis product for the unexposed donors was obtained through commercial purchase.

The data were obtained in a study of vaccination and CD4 T cells after COVID-19 (dated 2022 in TCRdb). For the wider study: Six males and four females were included in the convalescent cohort, with two Hispanic individuals, seven Caucasians, two Asians and one multiracial person represented. In around 9 COVID-19 convalescent patients and a handful of infection-naive healthy vaccine recipients, researchers compared the spike-specific CD4+ TCR repertoire from before mRNA vaccination with the repertoire from after. Post-COVID blood samples from convalescent patients were collected a median of about 110 days after diagnosis, with a range of roughly 30 to 170 days. Control cultures used a CEFX viral epitope pool as positive control, an HIV-1 Nef peptide pool as negative control, or no peptide. Two doses of either the Pfizer-BioNTech BNT162b2 vaccine (n=8) or the Moderna mRNA-1273 vaccine (n=2) were administered to participants. An earlier paper using these donors assessed, at the TCR clonotype level, memory CD4+ T cell crossreactivity between SARS-CoV-2 and common cold coronavirus spike proteins. Culture stimuli were overlapping spike peptide pools from SARS-CoV-2 and from the common cold coronaviruses HCoV-NL63, HCoV-OC43 and HCoV-229E. Post-vaccine blood samples were taken a median of about 72 days after the second vaccine dose, with a range of 14 to 241 days.

The receptor library was made with PCR. DNA from cultured CD4+ T cells underwent TCR sequencing with the Oncomine TCR Beta short-read assay at the Johns Hopkins FTIC core. The QIAamp micro DNA kit was used to extract genomic DNA from the cultured CD4+ T cells. Oncomine TCR Beta libraries made from cultured CD4+ T cells were pooled using unique dual indexes and sequenced on an Illumina iSeq 100. Per the source publication's procedure: Non-productive sequences were removed, and CDR3s that did not start with C, did not end with F or W, or were shorter than 7 amino acids were discarded. Antigen-specific clonotypes were identified using the MANAFEST web application through comparison of peptide-stimulated wells with reference and other culture wells. To be called positive, a clone needed an FDR below 0.05, an odds ratio above 5, and a productive frequency above 0.1% in at least two of three replicate wells. A clonotype counted as cross-reactive if it showed significant expansion both in the SARS-CoV-2 spike wells and in at least one common cold coronavirus spike condition. CDR3 homology was assessed with Levenshtein distances (stringdist) and unrooted phylogenetic trees (ape) in R version 3.6.1. Using fastp trimming at Q25 and MiXCR clonotype assembly, TCRdb reanalyzed the public sequencing data and kept in-frame beta chains. For every CDR3 protein sequence, its rows merge into one entry that carries the most common genes and DNA. TCRdb assigned the V and J calls; the authors' analysis was not used. Here the sample has approximately 10,000 distinct CDR3 sequences; approximately 35% occur a single time. The biggest ten clones account for approximately 17% of the sample.

Beyond this particular receptor, the publication reports: Of the vaccine-specific clones found in convalescent patients, nearly all (304 of 307) were mono-reactive for SARS-CoV-2 spike instead of being cross-reactive with common cold coronaviruses. Among convalescent patients, a median around 86% of the SARS-CoV-2-reactive clones seen after vaccination appeared only after vaccination, which suggests priming specific to the vaccine. Although the median number of SARS-CoV-2-reactive clonotypes went up from around 19 after infection to 35 to 40 after vaccination, the increase was not significant. The number of convalescent patients in the study was relatively small, and the study did not examine early timepoints following natural infection.

For CDR1 and CDR2, the germline V gene lists MDHEN and SYDVKM. Trimming takes 7 bases off V and 0 bases off J; junction bases not matched to a gene: 15. The CDR3 runs 18 residues from the cysteine to the phenylalanine. Kept here is only the CDR3 DNA, which spans 54 bases and is read in frame from base 1. The sequenced sample was CD4+ T cells from blood, cultured in vitro. The chain is encoded by TRBV28 joined to TRBJ2-1; the junction holds 7 bases that match TRBD2. The source is a human donor in good health. The sequenced DNA: TGTGCCAGCACCTTCCCGAGGGCGGGAGTAAGCTCCTACAATGAGCAGTTCTTC. It is translated as CASTFPRAGVSSYNEQFF.